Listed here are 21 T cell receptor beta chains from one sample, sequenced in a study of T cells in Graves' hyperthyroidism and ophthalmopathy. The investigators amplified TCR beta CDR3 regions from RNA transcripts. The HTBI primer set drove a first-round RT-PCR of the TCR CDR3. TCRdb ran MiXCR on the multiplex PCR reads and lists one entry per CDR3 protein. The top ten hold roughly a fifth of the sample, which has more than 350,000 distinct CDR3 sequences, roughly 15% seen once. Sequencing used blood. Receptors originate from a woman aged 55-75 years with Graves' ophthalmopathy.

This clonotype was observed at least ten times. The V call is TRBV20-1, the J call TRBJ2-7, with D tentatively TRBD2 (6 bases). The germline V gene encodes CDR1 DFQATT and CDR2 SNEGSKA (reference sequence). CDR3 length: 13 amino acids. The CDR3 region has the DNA TGCATCCCAAAGAGGGACTTCGCCTACGAGCAGTACTTC. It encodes CIPKRDFAYEQYF.

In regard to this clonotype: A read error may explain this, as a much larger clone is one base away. The CDR3 loop reads CANSERAGELFF. In DNA form, the CDR3 reads TGTGCCAACAGTGAGAGGGCCGGGGAGCTGTTTTTT. The J gene is TRBJ2-2, the V gene TRBV6-1, with a weak D call TRBD2 (5 bases). The CDR3 is 12 residues long. CDR1 MNHNS and CDR2 SASEGT come from the germline V gene.

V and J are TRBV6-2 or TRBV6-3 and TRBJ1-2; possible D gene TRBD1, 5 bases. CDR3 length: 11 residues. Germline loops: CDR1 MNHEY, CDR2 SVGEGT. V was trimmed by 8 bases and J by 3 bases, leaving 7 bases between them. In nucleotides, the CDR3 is TGTGCCAGCGGGACGGACTATGGCTACACCTTC. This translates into CASGTDYGYTF.

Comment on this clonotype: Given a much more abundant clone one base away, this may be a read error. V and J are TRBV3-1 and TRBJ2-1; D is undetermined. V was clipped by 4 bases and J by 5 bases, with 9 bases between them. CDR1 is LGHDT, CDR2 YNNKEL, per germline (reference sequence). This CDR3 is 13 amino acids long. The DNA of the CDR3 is TGTGCCAGCAGCCCCAAGGTAGACAATGAGCAGTTCTTC. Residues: CASSPKVDNEQFF.

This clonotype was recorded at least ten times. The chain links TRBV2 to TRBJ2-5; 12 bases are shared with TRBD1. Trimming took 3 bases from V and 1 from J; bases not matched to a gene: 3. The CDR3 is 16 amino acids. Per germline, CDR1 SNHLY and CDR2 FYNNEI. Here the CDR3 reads CASSDGDRGLQETQYF. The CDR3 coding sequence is TGTGCCAGCAGTGACGGGGACAGGGGGCTCCAAGAGACCCAGTACTTC.

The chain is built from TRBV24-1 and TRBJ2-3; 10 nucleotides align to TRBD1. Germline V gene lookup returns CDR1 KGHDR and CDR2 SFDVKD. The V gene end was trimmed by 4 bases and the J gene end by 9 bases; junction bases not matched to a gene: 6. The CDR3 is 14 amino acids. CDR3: CATSDRDRGHTQYF. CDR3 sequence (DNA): TGTGCCACCAGTGACCGGGACAGGGGTCACACGCAGTATTTT.

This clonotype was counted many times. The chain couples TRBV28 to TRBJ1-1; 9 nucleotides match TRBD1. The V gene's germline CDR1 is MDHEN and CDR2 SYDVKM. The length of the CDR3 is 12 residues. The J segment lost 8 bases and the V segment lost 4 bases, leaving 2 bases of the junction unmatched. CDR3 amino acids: CASSSGTGEAFF. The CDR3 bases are TGTGCCAGCAGTTCGGGGACAGGGGAAGCTTTCTTT. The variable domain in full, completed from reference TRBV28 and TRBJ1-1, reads DVKVTQSSRYLVKRTGEKVFLECVQDMDHENMFWYRQDPGLGLRLIYFSYDVKMKEKGDIPEGYSVSREKKERFSLILESASTNQTSMYLCASSSGTGEAFFGQGTRLTVV.

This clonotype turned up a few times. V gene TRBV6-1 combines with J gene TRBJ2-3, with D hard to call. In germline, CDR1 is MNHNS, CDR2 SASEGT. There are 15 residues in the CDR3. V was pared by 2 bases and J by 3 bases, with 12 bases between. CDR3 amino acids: CASSELWQKTDTQYF. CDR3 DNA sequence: TGTGCCAGCAGTGAACTCTGGCAGAAGACAGATACGCAGTATTTT.

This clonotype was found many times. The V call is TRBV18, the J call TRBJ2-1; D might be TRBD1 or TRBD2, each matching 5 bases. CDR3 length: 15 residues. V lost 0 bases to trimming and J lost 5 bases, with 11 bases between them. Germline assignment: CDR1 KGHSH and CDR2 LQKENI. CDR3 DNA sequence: TGTGCCAGCTCACCACCGGGGGTCCCGAACAATGAGCAGTTCTTC. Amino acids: CASSPPGVPNNEQFF.

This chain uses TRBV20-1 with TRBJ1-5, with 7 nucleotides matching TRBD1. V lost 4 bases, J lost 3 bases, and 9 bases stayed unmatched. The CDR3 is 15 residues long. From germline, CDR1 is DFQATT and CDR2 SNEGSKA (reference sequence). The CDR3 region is CSAKTRGGDNQPQHF. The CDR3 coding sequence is TGCAGTGCTAAAACCAGGGGGGGGGACAATCAGCCCCAGCATTTT.

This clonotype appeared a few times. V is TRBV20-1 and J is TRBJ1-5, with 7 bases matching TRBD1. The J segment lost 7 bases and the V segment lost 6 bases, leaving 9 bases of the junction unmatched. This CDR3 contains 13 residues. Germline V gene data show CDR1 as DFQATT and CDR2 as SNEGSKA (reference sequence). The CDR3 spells CSASSRGDQPQHF. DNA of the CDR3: TGCAGTGCATCGTCCAGGGGGGACCAGCCCCAGCATTTT.

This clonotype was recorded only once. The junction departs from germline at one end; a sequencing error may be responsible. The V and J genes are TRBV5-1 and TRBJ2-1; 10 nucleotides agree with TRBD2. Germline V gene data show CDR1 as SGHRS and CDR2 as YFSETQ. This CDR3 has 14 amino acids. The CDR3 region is CASRLGLATDEQFF. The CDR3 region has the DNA TGCGCCAGCAGATTGGGACTAGCGACGGATGAGCAGTTCTTC.

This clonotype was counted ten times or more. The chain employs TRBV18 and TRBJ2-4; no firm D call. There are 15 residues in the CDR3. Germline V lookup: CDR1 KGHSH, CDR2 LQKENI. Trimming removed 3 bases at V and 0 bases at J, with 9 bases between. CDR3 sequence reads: CASSPLDLAKNIQYF. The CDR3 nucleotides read TGTGCCAGCTCACCTCTGGATCTAGCCAAAAACATTCAGTACTTC.

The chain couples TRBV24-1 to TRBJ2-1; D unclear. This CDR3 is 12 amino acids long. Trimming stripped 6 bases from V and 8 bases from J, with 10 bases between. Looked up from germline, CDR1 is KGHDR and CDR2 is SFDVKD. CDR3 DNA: TGTGCCACCAGTCCCTCCGGGTATGAGCAGTTCTTC. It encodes CATSPSGYEQFF.

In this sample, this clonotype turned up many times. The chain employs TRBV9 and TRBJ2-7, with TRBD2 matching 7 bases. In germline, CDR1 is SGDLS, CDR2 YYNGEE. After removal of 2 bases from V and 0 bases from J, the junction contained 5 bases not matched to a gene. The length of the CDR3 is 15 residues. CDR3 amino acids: CASSVGRESSYEQYF. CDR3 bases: TGTGCCAGCAGCGTGGGGAGGGAGAGCTCCTACGAGCAGTACTTC.

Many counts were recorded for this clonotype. The CDR3 region is CASSLVRKNIQYF. The CDR3 bases are TGTGCCAGCAGCTTAGTGCGGAAAAACATTCAGTACTTC. The chain recombines TRBV7-2 with TRBJ2-4; D gene unclear. Per the germline V gene, CDR1 is SGHTA and CDR2 is FQGNSA. V was pared by 1 base and J by 4 bases, with 5 bases between. This CDR3 is built from 13 residues.

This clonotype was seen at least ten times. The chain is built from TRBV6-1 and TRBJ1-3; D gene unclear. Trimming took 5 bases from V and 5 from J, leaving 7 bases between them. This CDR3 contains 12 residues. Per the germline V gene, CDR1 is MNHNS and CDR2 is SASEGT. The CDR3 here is CASSSERNTIYF. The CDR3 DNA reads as TGTGCCAGCAGTTCTGAGAGAAACACCATATATTTT.

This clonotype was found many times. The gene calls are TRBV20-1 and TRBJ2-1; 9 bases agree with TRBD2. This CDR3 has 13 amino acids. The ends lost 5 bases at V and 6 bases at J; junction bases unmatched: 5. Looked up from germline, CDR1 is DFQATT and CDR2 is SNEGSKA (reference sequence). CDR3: CSALGLAANEQFF. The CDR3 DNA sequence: TGCAGTGCTCTGGGACTAGCTGCCAATGAGCAGTTCTTC.

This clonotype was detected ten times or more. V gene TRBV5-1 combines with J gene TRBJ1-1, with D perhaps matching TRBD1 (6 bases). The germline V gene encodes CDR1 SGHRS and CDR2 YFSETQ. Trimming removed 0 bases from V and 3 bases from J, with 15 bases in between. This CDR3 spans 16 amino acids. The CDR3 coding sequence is TGCGCCAGCAGCTTGGGGTCTACAGGGTGGGACACTGAAGCTTTCTTT. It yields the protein CASSLGSTGWDTEAFF.

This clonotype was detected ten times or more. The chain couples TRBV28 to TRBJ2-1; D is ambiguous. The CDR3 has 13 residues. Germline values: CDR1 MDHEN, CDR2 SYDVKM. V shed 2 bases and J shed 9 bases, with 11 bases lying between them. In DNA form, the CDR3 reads TGTGCCAGCAGTTTAAGGCCGATACGTGAGCAGTTCTTC. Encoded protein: CASSLRPIREQFF.

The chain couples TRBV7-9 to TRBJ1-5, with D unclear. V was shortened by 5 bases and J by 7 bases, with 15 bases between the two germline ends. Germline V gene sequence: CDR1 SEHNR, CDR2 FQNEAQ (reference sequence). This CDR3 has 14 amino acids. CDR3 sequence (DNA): TGTGCCAGCAGCAGGACTGGCTTTGGGCAGCCCCAGCATTTT. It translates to CASSRTGFGQPQHF.